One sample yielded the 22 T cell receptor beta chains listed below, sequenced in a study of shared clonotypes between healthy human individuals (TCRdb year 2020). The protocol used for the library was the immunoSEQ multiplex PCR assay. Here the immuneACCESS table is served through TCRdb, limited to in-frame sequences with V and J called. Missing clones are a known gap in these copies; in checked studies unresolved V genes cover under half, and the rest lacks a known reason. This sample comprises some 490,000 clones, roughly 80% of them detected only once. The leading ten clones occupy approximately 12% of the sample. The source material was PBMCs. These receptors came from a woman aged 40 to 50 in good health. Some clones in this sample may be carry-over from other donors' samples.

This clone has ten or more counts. CDR3 in amino acids: CASSQGTGDLNEQFF. As DNA, the CDR3 is TGTGCCAGCTCACAAGGGACTGGGGATCTCAATGAGCAGTTCTTC. The chain joins TRBV18 to TRBJ2-1, with D maybe TRBD2 (6 bases). Germline CDR1 and CDR2: KGHSH and LQKENI. Trimming left V 4 bases short and J 6 bases short, with 16 bases between. The CDR3 is 15 residues long.

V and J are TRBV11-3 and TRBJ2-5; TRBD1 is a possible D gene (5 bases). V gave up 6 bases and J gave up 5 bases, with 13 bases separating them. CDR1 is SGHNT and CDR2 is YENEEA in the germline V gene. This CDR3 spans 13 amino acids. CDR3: CASRATEGETQYF. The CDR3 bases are TGTGCCAGCAGAGCGACAGAAGGGGAGACCCAGTACTTC.

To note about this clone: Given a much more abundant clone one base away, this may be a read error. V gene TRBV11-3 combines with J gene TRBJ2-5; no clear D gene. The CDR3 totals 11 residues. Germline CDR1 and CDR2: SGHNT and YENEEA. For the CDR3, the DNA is TGTGCCAGCAGCGGAAAGGACGAGCAGCACTTC. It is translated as CASSGKDEQHF.

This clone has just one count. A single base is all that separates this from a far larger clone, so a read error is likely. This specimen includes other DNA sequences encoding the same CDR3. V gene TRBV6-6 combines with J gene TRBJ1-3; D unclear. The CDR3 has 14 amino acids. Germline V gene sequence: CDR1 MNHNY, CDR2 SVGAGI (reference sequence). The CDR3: CATSLGIFGNTIYF. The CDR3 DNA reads TGTGCCACCTCTCTTGGCATTTTTGGAAACACCATATACTTT.

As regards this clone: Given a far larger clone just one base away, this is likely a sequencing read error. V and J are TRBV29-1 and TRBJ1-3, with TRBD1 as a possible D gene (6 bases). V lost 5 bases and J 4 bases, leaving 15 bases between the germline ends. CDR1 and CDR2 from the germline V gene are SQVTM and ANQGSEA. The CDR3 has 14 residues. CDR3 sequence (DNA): TGCAGCGTTAATGTTGGGGGGGCGGGAAACACCATATATTTT. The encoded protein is CSVNVGGAGNTIYF.

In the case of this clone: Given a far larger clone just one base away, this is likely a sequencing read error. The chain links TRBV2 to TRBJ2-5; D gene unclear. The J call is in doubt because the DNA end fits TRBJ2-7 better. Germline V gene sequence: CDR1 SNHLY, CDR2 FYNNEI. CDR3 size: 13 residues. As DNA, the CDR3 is TGTGCCAGCAGTGACGTGCTCTCCTACGAGCAGTACTTC. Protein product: CASSDVLSYEQYF.

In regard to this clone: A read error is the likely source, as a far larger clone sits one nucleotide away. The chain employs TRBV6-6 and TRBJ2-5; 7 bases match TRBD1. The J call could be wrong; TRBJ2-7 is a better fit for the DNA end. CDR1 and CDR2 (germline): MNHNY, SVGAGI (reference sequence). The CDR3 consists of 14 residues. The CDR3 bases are TGTGCCAGCAGGTCCGGGACAGCCCTCTACGAGCAGTACTTC. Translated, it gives CASRSGTALYEQYF.

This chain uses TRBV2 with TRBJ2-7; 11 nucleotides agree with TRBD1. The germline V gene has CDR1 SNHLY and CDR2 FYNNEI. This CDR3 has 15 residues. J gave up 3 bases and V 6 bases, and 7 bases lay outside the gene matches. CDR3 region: CASRARDRGIYEQYF. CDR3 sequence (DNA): TGTGCCAGCAGGGCCCGGGACAGGGGGATCTACGAGCAGTACTTC.

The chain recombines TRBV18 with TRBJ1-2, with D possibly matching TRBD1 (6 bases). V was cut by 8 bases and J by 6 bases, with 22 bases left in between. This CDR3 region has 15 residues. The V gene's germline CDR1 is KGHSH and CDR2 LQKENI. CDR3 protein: CASLRGAQVIDGYTF. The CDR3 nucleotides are TGTGCCAGCCTCCGGGGGGCGCAGGTCATTGATGGCTACACCTTC.

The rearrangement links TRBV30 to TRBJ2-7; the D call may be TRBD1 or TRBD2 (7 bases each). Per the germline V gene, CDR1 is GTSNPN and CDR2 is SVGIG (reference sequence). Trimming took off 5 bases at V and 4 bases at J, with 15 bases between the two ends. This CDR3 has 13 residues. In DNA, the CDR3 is TGTGCCTGGTCAGGGGGGGCTGGGTACGAGCAGTACTTC. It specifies CAWSGGAGYEQYF.

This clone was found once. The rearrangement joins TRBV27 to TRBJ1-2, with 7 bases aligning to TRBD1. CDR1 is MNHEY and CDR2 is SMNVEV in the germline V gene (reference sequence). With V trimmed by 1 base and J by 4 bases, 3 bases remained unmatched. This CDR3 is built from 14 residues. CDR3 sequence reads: CASSLWPGGYGYTF. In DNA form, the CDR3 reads TGTGCCAGCAGTTTATGGCCAGGGGGCTATGGCTACACCTTC.

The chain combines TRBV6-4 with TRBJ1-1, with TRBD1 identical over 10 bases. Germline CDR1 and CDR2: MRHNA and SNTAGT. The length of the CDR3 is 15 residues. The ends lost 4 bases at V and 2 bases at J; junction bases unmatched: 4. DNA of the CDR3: TGTGCCAGCAGTGGGGAGACAGGGGGCAACACTGAAGCTTTCTTT. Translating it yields CASSGETGGNTEAFF.

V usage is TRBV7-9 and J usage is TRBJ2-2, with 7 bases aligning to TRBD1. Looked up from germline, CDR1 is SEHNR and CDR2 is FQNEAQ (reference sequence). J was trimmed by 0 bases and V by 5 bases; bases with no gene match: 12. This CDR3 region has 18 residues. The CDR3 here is CASSAPGQSLANTGELFF. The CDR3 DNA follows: TGTGCCAGCAGCGCGCCGGGACAGAGTCTCGCGAACACCGGGGAGCTGTTTTTT.

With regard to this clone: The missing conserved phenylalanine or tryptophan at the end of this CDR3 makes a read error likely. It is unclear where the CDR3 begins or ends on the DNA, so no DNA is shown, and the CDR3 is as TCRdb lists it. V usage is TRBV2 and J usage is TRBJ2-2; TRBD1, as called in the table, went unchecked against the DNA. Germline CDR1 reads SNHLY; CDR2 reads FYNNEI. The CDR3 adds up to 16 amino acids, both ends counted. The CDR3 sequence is CASSGTGVGLTGELFL.

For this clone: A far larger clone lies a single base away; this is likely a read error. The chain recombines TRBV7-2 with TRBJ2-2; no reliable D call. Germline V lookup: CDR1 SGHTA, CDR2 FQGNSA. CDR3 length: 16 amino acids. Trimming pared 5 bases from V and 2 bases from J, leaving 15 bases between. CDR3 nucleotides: TGTGCCAGCAGCCTGGGCAGCGACCTTAACACCGGGGAGCTGTTTTTT. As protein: CASSLGSDLNTGELFF.

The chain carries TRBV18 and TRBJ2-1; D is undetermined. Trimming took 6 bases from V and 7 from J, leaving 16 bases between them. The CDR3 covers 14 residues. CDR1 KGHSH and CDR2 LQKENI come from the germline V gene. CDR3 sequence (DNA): TGTGCCAGCTCCCAGTGGGTGGGCCGGAATGAGCAGTTCTTC. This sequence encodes CASSQWVGRNEQFF.

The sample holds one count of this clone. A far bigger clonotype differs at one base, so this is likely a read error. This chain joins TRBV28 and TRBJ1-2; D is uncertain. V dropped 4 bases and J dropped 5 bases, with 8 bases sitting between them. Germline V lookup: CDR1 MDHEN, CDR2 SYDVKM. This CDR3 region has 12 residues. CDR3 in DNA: TGTGCCAGCAGTTCCGCGGAGTATGGCTACACCTTC. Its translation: CASSSAEYGYTF.

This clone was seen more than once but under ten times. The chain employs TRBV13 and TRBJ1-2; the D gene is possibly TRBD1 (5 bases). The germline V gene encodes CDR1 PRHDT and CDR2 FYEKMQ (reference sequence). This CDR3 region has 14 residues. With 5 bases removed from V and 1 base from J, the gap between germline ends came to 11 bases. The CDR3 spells CASSRQPDNYGYTF. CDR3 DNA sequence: TGTGCCAGCAGCCGACAGCCAGATAACTATGGCTACACCTTC.

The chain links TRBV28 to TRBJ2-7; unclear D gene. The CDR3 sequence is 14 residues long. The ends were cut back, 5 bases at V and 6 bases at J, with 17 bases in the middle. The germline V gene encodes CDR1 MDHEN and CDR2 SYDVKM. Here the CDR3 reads CASSGSQIWGEQYF. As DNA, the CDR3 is TGTGCCAGCAGTGGATCACAGATATGGGGCGAGCAGTACTTC. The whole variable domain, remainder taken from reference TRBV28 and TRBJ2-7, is DVKVTQSSRYLVKRTGEKVFLECVQDMDHENMFWYRQDPGLGLRLIYFSYDVKMKEKGDIPEGYSVSREKKERFSLILESASTNQTSMYLCASSGSQIWGEQYFGPGTRLTVT.

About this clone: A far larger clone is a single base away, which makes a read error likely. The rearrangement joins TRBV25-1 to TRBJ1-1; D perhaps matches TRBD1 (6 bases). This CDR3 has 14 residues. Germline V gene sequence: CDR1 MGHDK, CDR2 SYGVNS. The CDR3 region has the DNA TGTGACAGCAGTGAAAGGGGGTGGGGCACTGAAGCTTTCTTT. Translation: CDSSERGWGTEAFF.

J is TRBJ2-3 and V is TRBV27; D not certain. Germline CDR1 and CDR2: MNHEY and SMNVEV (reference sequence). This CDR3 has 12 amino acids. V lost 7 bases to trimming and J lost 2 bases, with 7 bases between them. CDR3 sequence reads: CASKPTTDTQYF. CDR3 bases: TGTGCCAGCAAGCCCACCACAGATACGCAGTATTTT.

The CDR3 spells CASSQDFGQRNYGYTF. DNA of the CDR3: TGCGCCAGCAGCCAAGACTTCGGACAGCGAAACTATGGCTACACCTTC. The gene calls are TRBV4-3 and TRBJ1-2, with TRBD1 as a possible D gene (6 bases). In germline, CDR1 is LGHNA, CDR2 YSLEER. This CDR3 is 16 amino acids long. Trimming shortened V by 0 bases and J by 2 bases, and 13 bases separated the two germline ends.